What follows are 28 T cell receptor beta chains derived from one specimen sequenced in a study of blood T cell repertoires in COVID-19. Method: immunoSEQ multiplex PCR; TCRdb's copy keeps in-frame clones and lacks some. The table records 140,000 to 150,000 clones, about 83% of them present only once. Sequenced material: PBMCs or T cells enriched from blood (not recorded which). The receptors derive from a woman aged 45-59 years who had been exposed to COVID-19.

The CDR3 loop is CASIPNRGLNTGELFF. The CDR3 nucleotides are TGTGCCAGTATACCTAACAGGGGGCTTAACACCGGGGAGCTGTTTTTT. This sequence joins TRBV19 and TRBJ2-2; 9 nucleotides match TRBD1. J lost 2 bases, V lost 7 bases, and 8 bases had no gene match. This CDR3 region has 16 residues. Germline lookup yields CDR1 LNHDA and CDR2 SQIVND (reference sequence). The complete variable domain, with remaining parts taken from reference TRBV19 and TRBJ2-2, reads DGGITQSPKYLFRKEGQNVTLSCEQNLNHDAMYWYRQDPGQGLRLIYYSQIVNDFQKGDIAEGYSVSREKKESFPLTVTSAQKNPTAFYLCASIPNRGLNTGELFFGEGSRLTVL.

This clone has a single count. The gene calls are TRBV3-1 (or the pseudogene TRBV3-2) and TRBJ1-1; 7 positions match TRBD1. Trimming removed 4 bases from V and 2 bases from J; junction bases left unmatched: 7. Germline V gives CDR1 LGHDT, CDR2 YNNKEL (reference sequence). The CDR3 is 15 residues long. The CDR3 coding sequence is TGTGCCAGCAGCCCGAGGGGACAGTTTAACACTGAAGCTTTCTTT. It encodes CASSPRGQFNTEAFF.

J is TRBJ1-3 and V is TRBV11-1; tentatively, D is TRBD1 (5 bases). Germline V lookup: CDR1 SGHAT, CDR2 FQDESV (reference sequence). The CDR3 length is 13 residues. V gave up 3 bases and J gave up 8 bases, with 11 bases separating them. The chain's CDR3 is CASSFLRGDTIYF. CDR3 in DNA: TGTGCCAGCAGCTTTCTCCGGGGGGACACCATATATTTT.

This clone has a single count. The rearrangement uses TRBV11-2 and TRBJ1-2; D call uncertain. This CDR3 has 14 amino acids. Trimming cost V 6 bases and J 6 bases, with 17 bases left between them. Germline CDR1 and CDR2: SGHAT and FQNNGV. The DNA of the CDR3 is TGTGCCAGCAGGAGTTTGCGGGTTTTTAATGGCTACACCTTC. Protein: CASRSLRVFNGYTF.

The gene calls are TRBV3-1 (or the pseudogene TRBV3-2) and TRBJ2-7; 7 nucleotides agree with TRBD2. Losses at the gene ends were 4 bases for V and 4 bases for J; bases not matched to a gene: 10. Germline V gene lookup returns CDR1 LGHDT and CDR2 YNNKEL (reference sequence). This CDR3 region has 15 residues. The CDR3 is CASSRGTTLGYEQYF. CDR3 DNA sequence: TGTGCCAGCAGCCGCGGGACTACCCTCGGGTACGAGCAGTACTTC.

This chain joins TRBV21-1 and TRBJ2-1; whether TRBD1, the table's D call, matches the DNA was not checked. TRBV21-1 is given as a pseudogene. The CDR3 loop spans 15 amino acids. The CDR3 is CASNLGQGVIDEQFF. The DNA for the CDR3 is TGTGCCAGCAACCTGGGACAGGGCGTTATTGATGAGCAGTTCTTC.

For this clone: This sequence may be a read error, since a much larger clone differs from it by one base. CDR3 bases: TGTGCCAGCAGCTTGGACAGGTACAATGAGCAGTTCTTC. Translation gives CASSLDRYNEQFF. This chain uses TRBV5-4 with TRBJ2-1, with D possibly matching TRBD1 (5 bases). Germline V CDR1 and CDR2: SGHNT, YYREEE (reference sequence). The V and J ends lost 0 bases and 4 bases respectively, with 5 bases between them. This CDR3 is built from 13 residues. The variable domain in full, with the rest retrieved from reference TRBV5-4 and TRBJ2-1, is ETGVTQSPTHLIKTRGQQVTLRCSSQSGHNTVSWYQQALGQGPQFIFQYYREEENGRGNFPPRFSGLQFPNYSSELNVNALELDDSALYLCASSLDRYNEQFFGPGTRLTVL.

This chain joins TRBV4-3 and TRBJ2-3; perhaps TRBD2 as D (5 bases). Between the trimmed V and J ends, which lost 5 bases and 1 base, there was a span of 10 bases. The CDR3 extends over 14 amino acids. CDR1 is LGHNA, CDR2 YSLEER, per germline. The CDR3 bases are TGCGCCAGCAGCGGGATCGGGGGCACAGATACGCAGTATTTT. This encodes CASSGIGGTDTQYF.

As concerns this clone: One end of the junction does not line up with germline, which may come from a read error. The chain combines TRBV10-3 with TRBJ2-7, with D possibly TRBD1 on 6 matching bases. This CDR3 comprises 17 residues. Germline lookup yields CDR1 ENHRY and CDR2 SYGVKD. In DNA, the CDR3 is TGTGCCGTCAGTGAATCCCCGCGACAGGATAGCTCCTACGAGCAGTACTTC. It encodes CAVSESPRQDSSYEQYF.

This clone has only one observation. This chain uses TRBV6-5 with TRBJ2-2; tentatively, D is TRBD2 (6 bases). CDR1 is MNHEY, CDR2 SVGAGI, per germline. Trimming cost V 2 bases and J 5 bases, with 12 bases left between them. The CDR3 is 15 residues long. The CDR3 nucleotides read TGTGCCAGCAGTTACATGGGGGGTGGGACCGGGGAGCTGTTTTTT. Its protein is CASSYMGGGTGELFF.

This chain connects TRBV3-1 (or the pseudogene TRBV3-2) to TRBJ1-2; 9 bases align to TRBD1. The germline V gene encodes CDR1 LGHDT and CDR2 YNNKEL (reference sequence). There are 14 residues in the CDR3. V lost 5 bases and J lost 2; bases outside the gene matches: 3. CDR3 protein: CASSGTGLNYGYTF. CDR3 nucleotide sequence: TGTGCCAGCAGCGGGACAGGGTTAAACTATGGCTACACCTTC.

This chain joins TRBV19 and TRBJ1-2; 7 bases are a match to TRBD1. The CDR3 is 16 residues long. V dropped 5 bases and J dropped 8; count of bases not matched to a gene: 17. From germline, CDR1 is LNHDA and CDR2 SQIVND (reference sequence). The CDR3 spells CASSQVARQGSSGYTF. CDR3 bases: TGTGCCAGTAGTCAGGTCGCCCGACAGGGATCGAGCGGCTACACCTTC.

This rearrangement joins TRBV6-2 or TRBV6-3 to TRBJ2-1; the D is unclear. Trimming left V 6 bases short and J 4 bases short, with 7 bases between. There are 12 residues in the CDR3. Germline V lookup: CDR1 MNHEY, CDR2 SVGEGT. The CDR3 loop is CASSLVYNEQFF. The CDR3 DNA reads as TGTGCCAGCAGCTTAGTTTACAATGAGCAGTTCTTC.

The J gene is TRBJ1-2, the V gene TRBV19; D possibly corresponds to TRBD1 (5 bases). Germline CDR1 is LNHDA and CDR2 is SQIVND (reference sequence). V was pared by 3 bases and J by 4 bases, with 12 bases between. This CDR3 region has 14 residues. The CDR3 coding sequence is TGTGCCAGTAGTATCGAAGGAGGGGTCTATGGCTACACCTTC. It codes for CASSIEGGVYGYTF.

The sample holds a few counts of this clone. This chain joins TRBV24-1 and TRBJ1-2; maybe TRBD1 (6 bases). CDR1 KGHDR and CDR2 SFDVKD come from the germline V gene. Trimming took 9 bases from V and 5 from J, leaving 24 bases between them. The CDR3 runs to 16 residues. In DNA form, the CDR3 reads TGTGCCACCCCTATAAACTCACAGGGCCAAGGGTATGGCTACACCTTC. This encodes CATPINSQGQGYGYTF.

CDR3 sequence (DNA): TGCGCCAGCACCCAAGGAGGCCGGATCCATAACTATGGCTACACCTTC. Protein: CASTQGGRIHNYGYTF. This sequence joins TRBV5-1 and TRBJ1-2; no clear D. The CDR3 consists of 16 residues. Germline loops: CDR1 SGHRS, CDR2 YFSETQ. Trimming stripped 6 bases from V and 1 base from J, with 19 bases between.

This CDR3 reads CASSYDRRNGYTF. CDR3 nucleotides: TGTGCCAGCAGTTACGACAGGCGCAATGGCTACACCTTC. The chain combines TRBV6-5 with TRBJ1-2; D possibly corresponds to TRBD1 (6 bases). Germline CDR1 is MNHEY and CDR2 is SVGAGI. The CDR3 runs 13 residues. The V gene lost 2 bases and the J gene lost 6 bases, with 10 bases spanning the gap.

The chain uses TRBV10-3 and TRBJ2-2; TRBD1 matches 10 bases. Germline CDR1 reads ENHRY; CDR2 reads SYGVKD. The CDR3 totals 16 residues. J lost 7 bases, V lost 4 bases, and 9 bases had no gene match. Here the CDR3 reads CAISAGTGVWGGELFF. The CDR3 DNA reads as TGTGCCATCAGTGCCGGGACAGGGGTTTGGGGCGGGGAGCTGTTTTTT.

The chain employs TRBV30 and TRBJ2-7; the match to TRBD1 covers 7 bases. Germline-derived CDR1 and CDR2 are GTSNPN and SVGIG (reference sequence). This CDR3 comprises 13 residues. With 4 bases clipped from V and 2 bases from J, the junction kept 5 bases outside the gene matches. The CDR3 region is CAWTQGSTYEQYF. The CDR3 DNA follows: TGTGCCTGGACACAGGGGAGCACCTACGAGCAGTACTTC. Looking up the rest from reference TRBV30 and TRBJ2-7 gives the full variable domain: SQTIHQWPATLVQPVGSPLSLECTVEGTSNPNLYWYRQAAGRGLQLLFYSVGIGQISSEVPQNLSASRPQDRQFILSSKKLLLSDSGFYLCAWTQGSTYEQYFGPGTRLTVT.

This clone showed up just once. The chain's CDR3 is CASSLGPTGQYF. Written as DNA, the CDR3 is TGTGCCAGCAGTCTGGGGCCTACGGGGCAGTACTTC. The chain carries TRBV3-1 (or the pseudogene TRBV3-2) and TRBJ2-7; a possible D gene is TRBD1 (5 bases). Germline V gene lookup returns CDR1 LGHDT and CDR2 YNNKEL (reference sequence). Between the trimmed V and J ends, which lost 6 bases and 9 bases, there was a span of 15 bases. The CDR3 has 12 amino acids.

This chain joins TRBV15 and TRBJ1-2, with 7 bases lining up with TRBD1. The CDR3 runs to 15 residues. J was trimmed by 1 base and V by 4 bases; bases with no gene match: 6. The germline CDR1 and CDR2 sequences are LNHNV and YYDKDF (reference sequence). CDR3 sequence (DNA): TGTGCCACCAGCACCAGACAGGGAGTTAACTATGGCTACACCTTC. As protein: CATSTRQGVNYGYTF.

The table lists this clone with a count of one. The chain joins TRBV5-6 to TRBJ2-7; 9 bases map to TRBD1. From germline, CDR1 is SGHDT and CDR2 YYEEEE. CDR3 length: 14 amino acids. J gave up 8 bases and V 4 bases, and 10 bases lay outside the gene matches. The CDR3 sequence is CASSTNTDRGQQYF. For the CDR3, the DNA is TGTGCCAGCAGCACAAACACGGACAGGGGTCAGCAGTACTTC.

This clone turned up a few times. The J gene is TRBJ1-2, the V gene TRBV12-3 or TRBV12-4; a weak D match, TRBD1 (6 bases). Trimming shortened V by 8 bases and J by 8 bases, and 18 bases separated the two germline ends. The CDR3 has 13 residues. CDR3 sequence (DNA): TGTGCCAGCCGTCAACAGGGACAAGGCGGCTACACCTTC. Encoded protein: CASRQQGQGGYTF.

This chain joins TRBV5-4 and TRBJ2-6; D unresolved. Germline loops: CDR1 SGHNT, CDR2 YYREEE (reference sequence). V shed 0 bases and J shed 2 bases, with 6 bases lying between them. This CDR3 has 15 amino acids. The CDR3 nucleotides read TGTGCCAGCAGCTTGGGGCCGCCTGGGGCCAACGTCCTGACTTTC. Translated, it gives CASSLGPPGANVLTF.

The table lists this clone with a few counts. Additional DNA sequences in this sample encode the identical CDR3. The CDR3 reads CASSQGASGSYEQYF. CDR3 nucleotides: TGTGCCAGCAGCCAAGGGGCTAGCGGTTCCTACGAGCAGTACTTC. J is TRBJ2-7 and V is TRBV3-1 (or the pseudogene TRBV3-2); TRBD2 agrees at 7 bases. CDR3 length equals 15 residues. V shed 1 base and J 1 base; nucleotides not matched to a gene: 4. CDR1 is LGHDT, CDR2 YNNKEL, per germline (reference sequence).

The chain has TRBV7-9 and TRBJ1-6; D uncertain. Germline V lookup: CDR1 SEHNR, CDR2 FQNEAQ (reference sequence). V gave up 1 base and J gave up 5 bases, with 6 bases separating them. This CDR3 comprises 14 residues. CDR3 coding DNA: TGTGCCAGCAGCTTAGAGCGTAATAATTCACCCCTCCACTTT. Translated, it gives CASSLERNNSPLHF.

The genes are TRBV4-1 and TRBJ1-4; TRBD1 might be the D (6 bases). The CDR3 is 19 residues long. The germline V and J ends were trimmed by 1 base and 0 bases, with 18 bases remaining between them. The germline V gene has CDR1 MGHRA and CDR2 YSYEKL. CDR3 in DNA: TGCGCCAGCAGCCAAGTAGCCAGGGGAAGGACCGCAACTAATGAAAAACTGTTTTTT. This gives the protein CASSQVARGRTATNEKLFF.

The chain couples TRBV6-2 or TRBV6-3 to TRBJ1-5; possibly TRBD1 for D (6 bases). There are 15 residues in the CDR3. The V end was cut by 1 base, the J end by 4 bases, with 11 bases between. CDR1 and CDR2 (germline): MNHEY, SVGEGT. CDR3 sequence (DNA): TGTGCCAGCAGTTACTTGGCAGGGGATAATCAGCCCCAGCATTTT. It yields the protein CASSYLAGDNQPQHF.